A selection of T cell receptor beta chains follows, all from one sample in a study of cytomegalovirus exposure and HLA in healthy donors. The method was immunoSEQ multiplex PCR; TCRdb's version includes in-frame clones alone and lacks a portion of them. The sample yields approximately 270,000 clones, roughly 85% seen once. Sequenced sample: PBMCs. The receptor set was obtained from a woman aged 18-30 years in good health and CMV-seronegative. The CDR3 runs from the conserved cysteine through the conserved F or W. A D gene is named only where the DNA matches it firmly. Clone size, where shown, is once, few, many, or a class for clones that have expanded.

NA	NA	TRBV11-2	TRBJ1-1	CASSSIAGPLNTEAFF	TGTGCCAGCAGTTCCATAGCGGGACCGCTCAACACTGAAGCTTTCTTT
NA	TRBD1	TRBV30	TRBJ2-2	CAWSLGQGTGELFF	TGTGCCTGGAGTCTCGGACAGGGGACCGGGGAGCTGTTTTTT
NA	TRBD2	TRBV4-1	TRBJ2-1	CASRVAGGIDNEQFF	TGCGCCAGCAGGGTAGCGGGGGGGATCGACAATGAGCAGTTCTTC
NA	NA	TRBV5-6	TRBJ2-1	CASSARGVVPYNEQFF	TGTGCCAGCAGCGCCAGGGGGGTCGTTCCCTACAATGAGCAGTTCTTC
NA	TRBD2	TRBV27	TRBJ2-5	CASSPDWREQETQYF	TGTGCCAGCAGTCCGGACTGGCGGGAGCAAGAGACCCAGTACTTC
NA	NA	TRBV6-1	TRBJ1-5	CASSETANQPQHF	TGTGCCAGCAGTGAAACAGCCAATCAGCCCCAGCATTTT
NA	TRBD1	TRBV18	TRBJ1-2	CASSPQGQGEGYTF	TGTGCCAGCTCACCTCAGGGACAGGGCGAAGGCTACACCTTC
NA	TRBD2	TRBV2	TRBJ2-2	CASSGGPGGTGELFF	TGTGCCAGCAGTGGGGGTCCGGGGGGGACCGGGGAGCTGTTTTTT
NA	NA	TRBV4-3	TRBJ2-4	CASSQDHRGVAKNIQYF	TGCGCCAGCAGCCAAGATCATCGCGGGGTAGCCAAAAACATTCAGTACTTC
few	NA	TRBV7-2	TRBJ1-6	CASSPNQGRNSPLHF	TGTGCCAGCAGCCCCAACCAGGGTAGAAATTCACCCCTCCACTTT
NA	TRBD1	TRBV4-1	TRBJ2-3	CASSQYLRQGVGDTQYF	TGCGCCAGCAGCCAATACCTCCGACAGGGGGTGGGAGATACGCAGTATTTT
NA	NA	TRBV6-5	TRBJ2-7	CASSYAAGSSSYEQYF	TGTGCCAGCAGTTACGCAGCCGGGTCGAGCTCCTACGAGCAGTACTTC
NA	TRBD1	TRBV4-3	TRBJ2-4	CASSLSGTGENIQYF	TGCGCCAGCAGCCTTTCCGGGACAGGGGAAAACATTCAGTACTTC
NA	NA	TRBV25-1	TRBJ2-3	CASSEGAGAKGGTQYF	TGTGCCAGCAGTGAAGGAGCAGGGGCTAAGGGCGGTACGCAGTATTTT
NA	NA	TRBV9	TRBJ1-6	CASSSGDSPLHF	TGTGCCAGCAGCTCGGGGGATTCACCCCTCCACTTT
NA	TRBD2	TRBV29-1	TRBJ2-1	CSVEVGSGGSSYNEQFF	TGCAGCGTTGAAGTCGGTAGCGGGGGTAGCTCCTACAATGAGCAGTTCTTC
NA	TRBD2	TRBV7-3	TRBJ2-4	CATLGLAGSENIQYF	TGTGCCACCCTAGGACTAGCGGGGAGCGAAAACATTCAGTACTTC
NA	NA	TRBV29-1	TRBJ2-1	CSVDGNEQFF	TGCAGCGTTGACGGGAATGAGCAGTTCTTC
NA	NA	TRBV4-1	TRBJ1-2	CASSPISGGVYGYTF	TGCGCCAGCAGCCCGATTTCGGGGGGCGTCTATGGCTACACCTTC
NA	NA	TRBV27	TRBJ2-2	CASRLTGMNTGELFF	TGTGCCAGCAGACTTACAGGAATGAACACCGGGGAGCTGTTTTTT
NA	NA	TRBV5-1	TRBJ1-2	CASSLGAGHETNYGYTF	TGCGCCAGCAGCTTAGGCGCCGGACACGAAACTAACTATGGCTACACCTTC
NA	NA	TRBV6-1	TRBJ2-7	CASSEARRNGVYEQYF	TGTGCCAGCAGTGAAGCCCGAAGGAACGGAGTCTACGAGCAGTACTTC
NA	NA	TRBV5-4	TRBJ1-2	CASTPGGSGYTF	TGTGCCAGCACCCCGGGGGGGTCTGGCTACACCTTC
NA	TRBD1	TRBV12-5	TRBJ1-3	CASGRDSSGNTIYF	TGTGCTAGTGGTCGGGACAGCTCTGGAAACACCATATATTTT
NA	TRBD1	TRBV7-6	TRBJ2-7	CASSLGTGYIYEQYF	TGTGCCAGCAGCTTGGGGACAGGGTATATCTACGAGCAGTACTTC
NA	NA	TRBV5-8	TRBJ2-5	CASSLQRETQYF	TGTGCCAGCAGCTTGCAGAGGGAGACCCAGTACTTC
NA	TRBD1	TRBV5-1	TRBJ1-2	CASSLFPGTDDYTF	TGCGCCAGCAGCTTGTTTCCCGGGACAGACGACTACACCTTC
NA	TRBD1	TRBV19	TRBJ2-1	CASNLQGDRGMDEQFF	TGTGCCAGTAACCTCCAAGGGGACAGGGGAATGGATGAGCAGTTCTTC
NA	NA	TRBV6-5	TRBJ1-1	CASSYSVTGLNTEAFF	TGTGCCAGCAGTTACTCAGTAACAGGCTTGAACACTGAAGCTTTCTTT
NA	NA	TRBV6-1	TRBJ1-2	CASSPQGQSDYGYTF	TGTGCCAGCAGCCCGCAAGGACAGTCGGACTATGGCTACACCTTC
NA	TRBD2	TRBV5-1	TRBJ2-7	CASRPTSGRAGEQYF	TGCGCCAGCAGACCGACTAGCGGGAGGGCCGGTGAGCAGTACTTC
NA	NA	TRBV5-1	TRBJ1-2	CASSFGDSNYGYTF	TGCGCCAGCAGCTTCGGCGACAGTAACTATGGCTACACCTTC
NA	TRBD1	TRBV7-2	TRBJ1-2	CASNTGVGYTF	TGTGCCAGCAACACAGGGGTTGGCTACACCTTC
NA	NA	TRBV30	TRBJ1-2	CAWSPGTRSYTF	TGTGCCTGGAGCCCGGGAACGCGCAGCTACACCTTC
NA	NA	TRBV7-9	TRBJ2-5	CASSPTPATETQYF	TGTGCCAGCAGCCCGACTCCCGCCACAGAGACCCAGTACTTC
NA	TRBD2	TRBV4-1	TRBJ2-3	CASSQVSGLAGGPNTQYF	TGCGCCAGCAGCCAAGTTTCCGGACTAGCGGGAGGGCCAAATACGCAGTATTTT
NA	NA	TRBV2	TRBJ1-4	CASRGTGGTNEKLFF	TGTGCCAGCAGGGGGACGGGGGGCACTAATGAAAAACTGTTTTTT
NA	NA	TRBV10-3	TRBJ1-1	CAISEYGAEAFF	TGTGCCATCAGTGAGTATGGAGCTGAAGCTTTCTTT
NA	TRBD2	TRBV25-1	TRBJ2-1	CASSLAGGRFEQFF	TGTGCCAGCAGTCTAGCGGGGGGGCGGTTTGAGCAGTTCTTC
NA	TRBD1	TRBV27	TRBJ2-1	CASRTGPHQQFF	TGTGCCAGCAGGACAGGGCCCCATCAGCAGTTCTTC
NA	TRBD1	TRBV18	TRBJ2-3	CASALTGSTDTQYF	TGTGCCAGCGCGCTGACAGGGTCCACAGATACGCAGTATTTT
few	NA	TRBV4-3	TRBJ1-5	CASSQDRVSNQPQHF	TGCGCCAGCAGCCAAGACAGGGTTAGCAATCAGCCCCAGCATTTT
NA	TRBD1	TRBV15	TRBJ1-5	CATSRGQGNEPQHF	TGTGCCACCAGCAGGGGACAGGGGAATGAACCCCAGCATTTT
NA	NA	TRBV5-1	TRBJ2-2	CASSSTGESAGELFF	TGCGCCAGCAGCTCAACAGGCGAGTCAGCCGGGGAGCTGTTTTTT
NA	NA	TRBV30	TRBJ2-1	CAWSLPGLSSYNEQFF	TGTGCCTGGAGTCTACCCGGGTTAAGCTCCTACAATGAGCAGTTCTTC
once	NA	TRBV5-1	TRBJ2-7	CASSLGLESYEQYF	TGCGCCAGCAGCTTGGGACTAGAGTCCTACGAGCAGTACTTC
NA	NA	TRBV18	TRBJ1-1	CASSPRPGTAGGAFF	TGTGCCAGCTCACCACGGCCGGGTACGGCAGGAGGAGCTTTCTTT
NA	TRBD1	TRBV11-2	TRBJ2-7	CASMTGDEQYF	TGTGCCAGCATGACAGGGGACGAGCAGTACTTC
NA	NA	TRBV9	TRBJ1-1	CASSAGAEAFF	TGTGCCAGCAGCGCCGGGGCTGAAGCTTTCTTT
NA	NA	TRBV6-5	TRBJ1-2	CASSVTQNYGYTF	TGTGCCAGCAGTGTCACTCAAAACTATGGCTACACCTTC
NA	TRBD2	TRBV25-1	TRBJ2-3	CASSESAGGRTDTQYF	TGTGCCAGCAGTGAATCAGCGGGGGGGCGTACAGATACGCAGTATTTT
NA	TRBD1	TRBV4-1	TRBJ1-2	CASNSLRGPLGYGYTF	TGCGCCAGCAACTCCCTGAGGGGGCCCCTAGGCTATGGCTACACCTTC
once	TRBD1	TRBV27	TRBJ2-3	CASSLRQQGVDSTDTQYF	TGTGCCAGCAGTTTAAGGCAACAGGGGGTTGACAGCACAGATACGCAGTATTTT
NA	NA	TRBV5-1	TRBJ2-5	CASSLHAQVPKETQYF	TGCGCCAGCAGCTTGCATGCCCAGGTCCCCAAAGAGACCCAGTACTTC
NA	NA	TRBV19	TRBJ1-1	CASSKGLKNTEAFF	TGTGCCAGTAGTAAGGGGCTTAAGAACACTGAAGCTTTCTTT
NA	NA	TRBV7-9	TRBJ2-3	CASSARGGWGRFPDTQYF	TGTGCCAGCAGCGCTCGAGGTGGCTGGGGGCGCTTTCCAGATACGCAGTATTTT